This TCR beta chain was identified in a study of T-cell reconstitution after alpha-beta-depleted transplantation in children (dated by TCRdb to the mid-2010s). The study in broad terms: The study quantitatively tracked T-cell immune reconstitution after TCRalphabeta/CD19-depleted allogeneic hematopoietic cell transplantation in children using TCR repertoire profiling.

Trimming costs V 5 bases and J 8 bases, and their ends lie 12 bases apart. The germline V gene supplies CDR1 MGHDK and CDR2 SYGVNS. The CDR3 measures 13 amino acids from cysteine to phenylalanine. The kept DNA is CDR3 alone, 39 bases in frame from the first base. Receptor amplification or capture employed PCR. These reads were obtained on an Illumina HiSeq 2500. TCR libraries were prepared with molecular barcoding, using unique molecular identifiers to normalize TCRbeta repertoire quantification. The raw public data were reprocessed by TCRdb itself: fastp quality trimming at Q25, MiXCR clonotype calling, in-frame beta chains only. Here each entry gathers all rows of one CDR3 protein and keeps the most common genes and DNA. This sample is represented by hundreds of thousands of distinct CDR3 sequences; approximately 15% of them were singletons. The top ten clonotypes cover approximately 1% of the sample.

This clonotype was seen a handful of times. Its recognized antigen is unknown. The record has no base qualities; no much larger clone is one base away. The specimen comprised PBMCs from the stem cell graft donor, sampled from the stem cell graft. The TCR sequence derives from a human donor who donated a stem cell graft to a child with acute myeloid leukemia. The chain couples TRBV25-1 to TRBJ1-4; the D segment cannot be called with confidence. The nucleotide sequence reads as follows: TGTGCCAGCAGTTCGCCGGGCTTGGAAAAACTGTTTTTT. This codes for CASSSPGLEKLFF.